This is a list of T cell receptor beta chains from one sample in a study of response to subunit inactivated influenza vaccine. TCRdb fed the RT-PCR reads into MiXCR, producing one record per CDR3 protein. This table has 650,000 to 700,000 distinct CDR3 sequences, 15% to 19% appearing once. Sequenced here: PBMCs from blood, sampled about 13 days after vaccination. The origin of the receptors is a middle-aged man who received an inactivated influenza vaccine. CDR3s include the opening cysteine and the closing phenylalanine or tryptophan. The order of the fields is CDR3 length, V gene, J gene, clone size, D gene, CDR3 DNA, CDR3 protein. A D gene is named only where the DNA matches it firmly. Clone size, where shown, is once, few, many, or a class for clones that have expanded.

length: 14; V: TRBV28; J: TRBJ2-1; size: .; D: .; DNA: TGTGCCAGCAGTTTCGGTGGGCTGAGCAATGAGCAGTTCTTC; CDR3: CASSFGGLSNEQFF
length: 17; V: TRBV7-8; J: TRBJ2-5; size: .; D: TRBD1; DNA: TGTGCCAGCAGCTTAGTAGGACAGGGCCAGAAACAAGAGACCCAGTACTTC; CDR3: CASSLVGQGQKQETQYF
length: 14; V: TRBV3-1; J: TRBJ2-1; size: few; D: TRBD2; DNA: TGTGCCAGCAGCCCCAGCGTACTAGCGGGGATGCTGTTCTTC; CDR3: CASSPSVLAGMLFF
length: 14; V: TRBV20-1; J: TRBJ2-7; size: many; D: TRBD1; DNA: TGCAGTGCTAGACGACCGGACAGGGGGTACGAGCAGTACTTC; CDR3: CSARRPDRGYEQYF
length: 15; V: TRBV15; J: TRBJ2-5; size: few; D: TRBD1; DNA: TGTGCCACCAGCAGAGTCACTCGACAGGGAGAGACCCAGTACTTC; CDR3: CATSRVTRQGETQYF
length: 12; V: TRBV28; J: TRBJ2-7; size: many; D: .; DNA: TGTGCCAGTTCGAGAATCTCCTACGAGCAGTACTTC; CDR3: CASSRISYEQYF
length: 14; V: TRBV7-9; J: TRBJ1-1; size: few; D: .; DNA: TGTGCCAGCAGCTCCTGGGGAGGACACACTGAAGCTTTCTTT; CDR3: CASSSWGGHTEAFF
length: 14; V: TRBV11-2; J: TRBJ2-5; size: .; D: .; DNA: TGTGCCAGCAGCACCGTGGACTACTCGGAGGCCCAGTACTTC; CDR3: CASSTVDYSEAQYF
length: 12; V: TRBV12-3/TRBV12-4; J: TRBJ2-5; size: few; D: .; DNA: TGTGCCAGCAGTTTAACGGAGGGAGTCATGTACTTC; CDR3: CASSLTEGVMYF
length: 13; V: TRBV6-1; J: TRBJ2-7; size: once; D: .; DNA: TGTGCCAGCACCGACGAGGGGGCGGGAAGCCAGTACTTC; CDR3: CASTDEGAGSQYF
length: 13; V: TRBV12-3/TRBV12-4; J: TRBJ1-6; size: .; D: .; DNA: TGTGCCAGCAGTTTGCGGGAAAATTCACCCCTCCACTTT; CDR3: CASSLRENSPLHF
length: 12; V: TRBV3-1; J: TRBJ1-2; size: .; D: .; DNA: TGTGCCACCACATCTGGGGTTTATGGCTACACCTTC; CDR3: CATTSGVYGYTF